This section outlines one TCR beta chain sequence together with its context. Its cognate antigen is unknown. This CDR3 comprises 14 residues. The germline V gene has CDR1 SEHNR and CDR2 FQNEAQ (reference sequence). This sample is drawn from a study of CXCR3-negative and CXCR3-positive naive CD8 T cells. The overall study: Sequencing brought in some 130 million TRB reads altogether, and each library got about 1.5 +/- 0.3 million. Whole-study results and caveats: Cryopreserved PBMCs had partly decreased CXCR3 expression; fresh PBMCs were used in most assays. Similar TRBV-TRBJ usage was seen in naive cells (both CXCR3-negative and CXCR3-positive), but memory cells differed. Comparably high diversity was seen in both naive subsets, and much lower diversity in memory CD8+ cells.

The method, 5' RACE with UMI labels, was used to prepare the TRB cDNA libraries. TCRdb reanalyzed the 5' RACE reads and collapses them to one entry per CDR3 protein, without DNA. The table gives tens of thousands of distinct CDR3 sequences; the top ten clones make up 20% to 30% of it. V usage is TRBV7-9 and J usage is TRBJ1-5; there is no DNA to check the TCRdb D call of TRBD1. Sequencing was carried out using memory CD8+ T cells from blood. This clonotype was sampled from a human donor in good health. Some clones in this sample may be carry-over from other donors' samples. CDR3 sequence: CASSFLAPGEPQHF.